The clone carrying this T cell receptor (beta chain) was seen only once. Antigen: not known. Participants comprised healthy donors of bone marrow. The data are from a study of cytomegalovirus exposure and HLA in healthy donors. Study-wide context: Unique TCRs numbering some 77 million, obtained from HLA-typed donors, made up an early data release.

Whole-study findings and limits: Per a prior analysis, the majority of TCR beta V segments were productive roughly 87% or roughly 30% of the time.

Germline V gene sequence: CDR1 SGHTA, CDR2 FQGNSA. V lost 1 base and J 0 bases, leaving 10 bases between the germline ends. The CDR3 is 15 residues long. Amplification used 60 Vbeta primers and 13 Jbeta primers. Only in-frame clones appear in the TCRdb table, and some are missing; sequencing was by immunoSEQ multiplex PCR. The sample has 33,000 or so clones, over 90% seen once. This TCR came from a young woman in good health and CMV-seronegative. The chain links TRBV7-2 to TRBJ2-7, with unresolved D. Material for sequencing was PBMCs. CDR3 protein: CASSLVATSSYEQYF. The CDR3 coding sequence is TGTGCCAGCAGCTTAGTGGCCACAAGCTCCTACGAGCAGTACTTC.